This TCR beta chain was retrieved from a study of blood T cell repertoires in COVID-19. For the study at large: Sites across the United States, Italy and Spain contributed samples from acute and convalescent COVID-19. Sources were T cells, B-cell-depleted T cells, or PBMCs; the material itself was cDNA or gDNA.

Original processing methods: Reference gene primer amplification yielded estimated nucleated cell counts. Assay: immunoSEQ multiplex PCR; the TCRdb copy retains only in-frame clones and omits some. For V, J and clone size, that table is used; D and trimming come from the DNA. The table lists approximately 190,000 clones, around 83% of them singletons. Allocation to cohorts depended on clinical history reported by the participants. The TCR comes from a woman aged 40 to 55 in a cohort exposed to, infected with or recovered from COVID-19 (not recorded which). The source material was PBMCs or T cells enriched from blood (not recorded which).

CDR3 amino acids: CASSVGPGMNTEAFF. CDR3 DNA: TGTGCCAGCAGCGTAGGGCCGGGGATGAACACTGAAGCTTTCTTT. The V call is TRBV9, the J call TRBJ1-1; D ambiguous. Germline CDR1 SGDLS, CDR2 YYNGEE. The ends were cut back, 0 bases at V and 0 bases at J, with 9 bases in the middle. This CDR3 has 15 residues.